This T cell receptor beta chain derives from a study of blood T cell repertoires in COVID-19. Background on the study: Acute and convalescent COVID-19 samples came from the United States, Italy and Spain. PBMCs, B-cell-depleted T cells, or T cells were the source of the cDNA or gDNA that made up the material.

This CDR3 region has 14 residues. Losses at the gene ends were 10 bases for V and 0 bases for J; bases not matched to a gene: 9. Germline loops: CDR1 LNHDA, CDR2 SQIVND (reference sequence). Per the authors' pipeline: The assay estimated nucleated cells by amplifying reference gene primers. TCRdb keeps only in-frame clones here, not all; method: immunoSEQ multiplex PCR. That table is the source of V, J and clone size, and D and trimming were worked out from the DNA. This table holds about 150,000 clones, 84% found once. The TCR comes from a woman between 50 and 59 years old in a cohort sampled during active or convalescent COVID-19. Input material: peripheral blood. This rearrangement joins TRBV19 to TRBJ2-7; 7 bases match TRBD2. CDR3 DNA sequence: TGTGCCACTATTCCCTCGGGGGGCTCCTACGAGCAGTACTTC. Its translation: CATIPSGGSYEQYF. Full variable domain (rest looked up from reference TRBV19 and TRBJ2-7): DGGITQSPKYLFRKEGQNVTLSCEQNLNHDAMYWYRQDPGQGLRLIYYSQIVNDFQKGDIAEGYSVSREKKESFPLTVTSAQKNPTAFYLCATIPSGGSYEQYFGPGTRLTVT.